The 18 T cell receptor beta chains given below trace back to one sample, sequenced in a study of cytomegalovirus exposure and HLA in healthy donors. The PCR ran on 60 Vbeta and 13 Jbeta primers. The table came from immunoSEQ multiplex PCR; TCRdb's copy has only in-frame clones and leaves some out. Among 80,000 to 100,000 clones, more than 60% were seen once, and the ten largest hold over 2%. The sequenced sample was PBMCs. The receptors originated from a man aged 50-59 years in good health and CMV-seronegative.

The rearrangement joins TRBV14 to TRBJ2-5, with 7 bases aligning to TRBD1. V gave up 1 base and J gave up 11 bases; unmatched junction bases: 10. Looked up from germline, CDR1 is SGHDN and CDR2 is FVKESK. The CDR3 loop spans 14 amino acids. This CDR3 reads CASSQGKGAFEQYF. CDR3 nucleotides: TGTGCCAGCAGCCAAGGAAAGGGGGCGTTTGAGCAGTACTTC.

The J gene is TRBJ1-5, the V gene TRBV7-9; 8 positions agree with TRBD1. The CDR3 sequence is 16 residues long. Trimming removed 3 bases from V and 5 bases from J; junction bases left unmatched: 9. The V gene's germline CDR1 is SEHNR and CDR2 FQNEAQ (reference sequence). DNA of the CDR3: TGTGCCAGCAGCTTTGGGGCTGGACAGGGTCATCAGCCCCAGCATTTT. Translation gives CASSFGAGQGHQPQHF.

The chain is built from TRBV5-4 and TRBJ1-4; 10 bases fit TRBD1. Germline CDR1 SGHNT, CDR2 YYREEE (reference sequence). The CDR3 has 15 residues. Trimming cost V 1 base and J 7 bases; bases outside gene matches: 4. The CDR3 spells CASSLRGTGAEKLFF. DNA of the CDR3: TGTGCCAGCAGCTTGAGAGGGACAGGGGCTGAAAAACTGTTTTTT.

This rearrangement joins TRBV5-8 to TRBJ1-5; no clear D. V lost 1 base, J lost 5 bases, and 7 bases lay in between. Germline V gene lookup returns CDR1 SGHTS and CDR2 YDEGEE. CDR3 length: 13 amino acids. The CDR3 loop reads CASSLSFDQPQHF. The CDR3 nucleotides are TGTGCCAGCAGCTTGTCCTTCGATCAGCCCCAGCATTTT.

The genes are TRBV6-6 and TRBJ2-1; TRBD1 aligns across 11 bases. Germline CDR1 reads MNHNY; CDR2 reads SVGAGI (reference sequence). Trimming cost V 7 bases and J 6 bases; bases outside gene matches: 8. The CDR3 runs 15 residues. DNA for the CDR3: TGTGCCAGCACCAACCCGGGACAGGGGGTCAATGAGCAGTTCTTC. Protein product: CASTNPGQGVNEQFF.

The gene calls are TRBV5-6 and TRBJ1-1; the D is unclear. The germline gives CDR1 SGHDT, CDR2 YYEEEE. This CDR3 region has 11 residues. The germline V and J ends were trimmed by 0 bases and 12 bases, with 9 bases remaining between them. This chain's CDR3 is CASSLGGSTFF. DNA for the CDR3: TGTGCCAGCAGCTTGGGCGGGTCAACTTTCTTT.

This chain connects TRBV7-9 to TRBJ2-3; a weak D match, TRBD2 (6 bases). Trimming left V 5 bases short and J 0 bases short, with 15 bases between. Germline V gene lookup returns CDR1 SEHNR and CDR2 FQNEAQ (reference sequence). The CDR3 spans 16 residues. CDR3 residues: CASSPAGSPSTDTQYF. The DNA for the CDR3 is TGTGCCAGCAGCCCCGCCGGGAGCCCAAGCACAGATACGCAGTATTTT.

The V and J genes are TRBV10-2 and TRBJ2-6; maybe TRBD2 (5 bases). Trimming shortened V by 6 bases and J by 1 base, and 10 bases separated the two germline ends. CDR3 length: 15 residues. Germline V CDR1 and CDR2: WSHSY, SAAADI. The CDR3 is CASSPAGSGANVLTF. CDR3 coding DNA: TGCGCCAGCAGCCCCGCGGGTTCTGGGGCCAACGTCCTGACTTTC.

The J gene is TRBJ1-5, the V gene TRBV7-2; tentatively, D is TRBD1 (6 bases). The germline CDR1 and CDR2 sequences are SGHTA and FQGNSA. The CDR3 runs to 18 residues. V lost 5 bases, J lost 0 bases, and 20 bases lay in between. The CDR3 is CASSPGLGGAYSNQPQHF. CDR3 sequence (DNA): TGTGCCAGCAGCCCTGGACTAGGGGGGGCCTATAGCAATCAGCCCCAGCATTTT.

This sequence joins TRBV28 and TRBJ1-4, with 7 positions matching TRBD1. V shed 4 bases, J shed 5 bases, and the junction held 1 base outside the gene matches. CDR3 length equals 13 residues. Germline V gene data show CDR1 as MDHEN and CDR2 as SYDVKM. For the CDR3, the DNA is TGTGCCAGCAGTTCGGGACAGAATGAAAAACTGTTTTTT. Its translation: CASSSGQNEKLFF. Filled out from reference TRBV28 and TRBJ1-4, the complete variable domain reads DVKVTQSSRYLVKRTGEKVFLECVQDMDHENMFWYRQDPGLGLRLIYFSYDVKMKEKGDIPEGYSVSREKKERFSLILESASTNQTSMYLCASSSGQNEKLFFGSGTQLSVL.

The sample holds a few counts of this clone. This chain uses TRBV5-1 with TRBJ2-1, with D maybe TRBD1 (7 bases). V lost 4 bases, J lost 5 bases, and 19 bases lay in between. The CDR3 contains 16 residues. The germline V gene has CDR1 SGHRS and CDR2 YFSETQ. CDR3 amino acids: CASSPVPGGLDNEQFF. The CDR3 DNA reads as TGCGCCAGCAGCCCGGTCCCAGGGGGGCTGGACAATGAGCAGTTCTTC. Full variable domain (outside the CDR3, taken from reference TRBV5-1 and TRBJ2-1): KAGVTQTPRYLIKTRGQQVTLSCSPISGHRSVSWYQQTPGQGLQFLFEYFSETQRNKGNFPGRFSGRQFSNSRSEMNVSTLELGDSALYLCASSPVPGGLDNEQFFGPGTRLTVL.

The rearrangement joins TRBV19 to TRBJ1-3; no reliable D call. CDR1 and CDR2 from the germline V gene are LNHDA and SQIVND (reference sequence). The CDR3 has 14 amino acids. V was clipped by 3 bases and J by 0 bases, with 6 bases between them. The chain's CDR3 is CASSMGSSGNTIYF. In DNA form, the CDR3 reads TGTGCCAGTAGTATGGGCAGCTCTGGAAACACCATATATTTT. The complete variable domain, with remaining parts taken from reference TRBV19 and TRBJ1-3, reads DGGITQSPKYLFRKEGQNVTLSCEQNLNHDAMYWYRQDPGQGLRLIYYSQIVNDFQKGDIAEGYSVSREKKESFPLTVTSAQKNPTAFYLCASSMGSSGNTIYFGEGSWLTVV.

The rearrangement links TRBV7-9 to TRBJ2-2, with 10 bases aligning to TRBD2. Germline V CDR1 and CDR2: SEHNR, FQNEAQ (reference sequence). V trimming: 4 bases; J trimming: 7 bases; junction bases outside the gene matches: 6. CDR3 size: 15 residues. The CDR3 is CASSSSGRLIGELFF. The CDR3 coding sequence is TGTGCCAGCAGCTCTAGCGGGAGATTAATCGGGGAGCTGTTTTTT.

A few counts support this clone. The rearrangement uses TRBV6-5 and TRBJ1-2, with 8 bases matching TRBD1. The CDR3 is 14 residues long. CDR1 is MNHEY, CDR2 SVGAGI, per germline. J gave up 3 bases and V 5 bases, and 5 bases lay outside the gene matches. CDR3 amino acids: CASSAGQGHYGYTF. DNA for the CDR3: TGTGCCAGCAGTGCCGGACAGGGACACTATGGCTACACCTTC.

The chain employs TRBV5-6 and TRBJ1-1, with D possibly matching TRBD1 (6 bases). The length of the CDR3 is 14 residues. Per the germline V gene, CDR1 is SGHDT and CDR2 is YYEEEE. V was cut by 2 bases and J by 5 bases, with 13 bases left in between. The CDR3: CASSFQGLGTEAFF. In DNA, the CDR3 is TGTGCCAGCAGCTTTCAGGGGCTCGGGACTGAAGCTTTCTTT.

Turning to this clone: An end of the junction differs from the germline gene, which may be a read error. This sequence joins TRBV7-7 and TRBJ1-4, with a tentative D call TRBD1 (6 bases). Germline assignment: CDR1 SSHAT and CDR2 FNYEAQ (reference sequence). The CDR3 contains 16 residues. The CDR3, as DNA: TGTGCTAGCAGCCAAGGGGATGGCAGGGGTGGTGAAAAACTGTTTTTT. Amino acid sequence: CASSQGDGRGGEKLFF.

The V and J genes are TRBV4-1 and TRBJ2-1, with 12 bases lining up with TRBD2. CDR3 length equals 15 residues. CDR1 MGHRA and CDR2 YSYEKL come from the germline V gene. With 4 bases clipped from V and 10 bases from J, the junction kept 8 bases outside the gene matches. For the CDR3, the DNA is TGCGCCAGCAGCCGCGGACTAGCGGGGAGCGGGGAGCAGTTCTTC. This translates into CASSRGLAGSGEQFF.

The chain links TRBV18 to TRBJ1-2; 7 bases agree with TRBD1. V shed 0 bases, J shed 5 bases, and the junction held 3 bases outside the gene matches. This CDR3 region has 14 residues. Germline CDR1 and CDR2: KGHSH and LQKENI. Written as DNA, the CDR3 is TGTGCCAGCTCACCACCACAGGGGCAATATGGCTACACCTTC. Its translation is CASSPPQGQYGYTF.